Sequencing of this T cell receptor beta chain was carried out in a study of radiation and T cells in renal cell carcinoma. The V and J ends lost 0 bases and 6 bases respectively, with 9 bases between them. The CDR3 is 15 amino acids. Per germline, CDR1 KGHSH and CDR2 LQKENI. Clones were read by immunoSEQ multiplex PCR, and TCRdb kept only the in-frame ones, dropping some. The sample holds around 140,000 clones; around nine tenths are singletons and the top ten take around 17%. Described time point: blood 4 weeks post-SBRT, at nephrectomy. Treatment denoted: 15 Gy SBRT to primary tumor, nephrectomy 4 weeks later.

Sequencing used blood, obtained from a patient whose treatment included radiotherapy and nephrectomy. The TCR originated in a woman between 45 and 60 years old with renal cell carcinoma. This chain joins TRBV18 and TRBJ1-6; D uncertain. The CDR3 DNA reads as TGTGCCAGCTCACCACCGTTGGGAGGTAATTCACCCCTCCACTTT. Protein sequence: CASSPPLGGNSPLHF.